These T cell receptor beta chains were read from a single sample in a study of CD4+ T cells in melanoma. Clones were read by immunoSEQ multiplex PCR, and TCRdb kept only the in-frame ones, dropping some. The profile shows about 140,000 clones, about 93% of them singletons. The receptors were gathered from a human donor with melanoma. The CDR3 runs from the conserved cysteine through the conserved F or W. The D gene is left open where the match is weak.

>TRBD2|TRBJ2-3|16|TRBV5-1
CASSVGLAGGADTQYF
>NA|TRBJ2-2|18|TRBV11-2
CASSLGAAGAGHTGELFF
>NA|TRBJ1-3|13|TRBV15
CATSRDSRNTIYF
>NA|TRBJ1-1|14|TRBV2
CASSEGARNTEAFF
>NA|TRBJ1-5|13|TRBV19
CASSIAPNQPQHF
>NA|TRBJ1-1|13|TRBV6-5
CASNPGFLTEAFF
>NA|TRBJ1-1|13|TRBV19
CASSSQQRTEAFF
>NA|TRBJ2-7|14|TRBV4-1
CASTEGGRMGEQYF
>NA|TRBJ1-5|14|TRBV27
CASSPKDSNQPQHF
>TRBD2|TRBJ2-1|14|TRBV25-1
CASSAGGPIDEQFF
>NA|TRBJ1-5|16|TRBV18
CASSPSFQGRGQPQHF
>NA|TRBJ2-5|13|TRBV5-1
CASSLGQEETQYF
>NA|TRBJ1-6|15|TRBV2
CASSRVLSYNSPLHF
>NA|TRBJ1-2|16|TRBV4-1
CASSQARVDATYGYTF
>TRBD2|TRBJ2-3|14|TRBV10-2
CASMGLGSTDTQYF
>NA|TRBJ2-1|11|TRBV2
CASSDEREQFF
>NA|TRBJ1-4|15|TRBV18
CASSPVVGAREKLFF
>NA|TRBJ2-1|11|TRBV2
CASSEGSNKIF
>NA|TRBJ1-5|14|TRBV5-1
CASSTDGFNQPQHF
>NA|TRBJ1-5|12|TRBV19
CASSIWSQPQHF